The sequence of this T cell receptor (beta chain) was determined in a study of identifying expanded T cells in peripheral blood. General study results and limits: Variance in clone template counts between two-week samples significantly increased with total template count across all healthy donors. Over approximately two and four weeks, about 17 and 20 clones changed, versus more than 1 between replicates.

Clones were read by immunoSEQ multiplex PCR, and TCRdb kept only the in-frame ones, dropping some. The table lists 120,000 or so clones, more than 80% of them singletons, with 2.5% to 3.5% in the top ten. During the collection period, no donor immune events like infections were recorded. As for this clone: The antigen is not known.

The V and J ends lost 2 bases and 4 bases respectively, with 20 bases between them. CDR1 and CDR2 (germline): KGHSY, FQNENV. CDR3 length equals 17 residues. This clonotype was obtained from a person aged 18 to 69 in good health. The V and J genes are TRBV16 and TRBJ2-5; perhaps D is TRBD1 or TRBD2 (5 bases each). Sequencing was done on a sample of blood. This chain's CDR3 is CASSQRGSGVGRETQYF. CDR3 bases: TGTGCCAGCAGCCAACGGGGCTCTGGGGTCGGTCGAGAGACCCAGTACTTC.